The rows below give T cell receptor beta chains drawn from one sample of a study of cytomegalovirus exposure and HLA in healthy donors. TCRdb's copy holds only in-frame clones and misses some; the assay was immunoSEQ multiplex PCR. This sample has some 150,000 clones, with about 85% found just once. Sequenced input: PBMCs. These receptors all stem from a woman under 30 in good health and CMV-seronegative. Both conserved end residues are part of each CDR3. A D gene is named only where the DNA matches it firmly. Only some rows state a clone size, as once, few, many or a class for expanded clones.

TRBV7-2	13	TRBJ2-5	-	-	CASSSRAEGPKYF	TGTGCCAGCAGCTCGCGAGCGGAGGGACCCAAGTACTTC
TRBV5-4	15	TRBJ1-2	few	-	CASSLASAANYGYTF	TGTGCCAGCAGCCTAGCCAGCGCCGCTAACTATGGCTACACCTTC
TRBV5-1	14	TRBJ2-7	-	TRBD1	CASSPGQGGYEQYF	TGCGCCAGCAGCCCCGGACAGGGCGGGTACGAGCAGTACTTC
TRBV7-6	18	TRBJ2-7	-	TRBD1	CASSSGGIRDRRRYEQYF	TGTGCCAGCAGCTCTGGGGGAATTAGGGACAGGCGACGCTACGAGCAGTACTTC
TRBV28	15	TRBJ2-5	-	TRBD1	CASSTRTGLGETQYF	TGTGCCAGCAGTACCAGGACAGGGCTGGGAGAGACCCAGTACTTC
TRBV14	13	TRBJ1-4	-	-	CASSPSHTGKLFF	TGTGCCAGCAGCCCGTCCCATACGGGAAAACTGTTTTTT
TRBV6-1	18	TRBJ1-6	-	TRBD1	CASSEMTGWAWGNSPLHF	TGTGCCAGCAGTGAAATGACAGGGTGGGCATGGGGTAATTCACCCCTCCACTTT
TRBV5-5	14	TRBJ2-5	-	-	CASSGGQPEETQYF	TGTGCCAGCAGTGGGGGACAACCAGAAGAGACCCAGTACTTC
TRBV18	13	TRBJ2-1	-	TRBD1	CASSPLGGDEQFF	TGTGCCAGCTCACCACTAGGGGGCGATGAGCAGTTCTTC
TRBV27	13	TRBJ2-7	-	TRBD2	CASSRGSSYEQYF	TGTGCCAGCAGCCGCGGGAGCTCCTACGAGCAGTACTTC
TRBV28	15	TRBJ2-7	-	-	CASSLAGWTPYEQYF	TGTGCCAGCAGTTTAGCAGGGTGGACCCCCTACGAGCAGTACTTC
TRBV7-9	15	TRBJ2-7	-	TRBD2	CSSSLVSGRAYEQYF	TGTTCCAGCAGCTTAGTCAGCGGGAGGGCCTACGAGCAGTACTTC
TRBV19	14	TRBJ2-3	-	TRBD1	CASTGTGGPDTQYF	TGTGCCAGTACCGGGACAGGGGGCCCAGATACGCAGTATTTT
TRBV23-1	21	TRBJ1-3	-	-	CASSQSNRKDSPPETGNTIYF	TGCGCCAGCAGTCAATCGAATAGAAAGGACAGTCCCCCCGAGACTGGAAACACCATATATTTT
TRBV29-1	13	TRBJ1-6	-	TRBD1	CSARTGGNSPLHF	TGCAGCGCCCGGACAGGGGGCAATTCACCCCTCCACTTT
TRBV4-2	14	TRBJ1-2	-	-	CASSQDVGRGGYTF	TGTGCCAGCAGCCAAGATGTGGGGAGGGGTGGCTACACCTTC
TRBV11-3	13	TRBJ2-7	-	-	CASSLDTGYEQYF	TGTGCCAGCAGCTTAGATACGGGTTACGAGCAGTACTTC
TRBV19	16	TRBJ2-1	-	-	CASSTPRRVHYNEQFF	TGTGCCAGTAGTACGCCCCGCAGGGTCCATTACAATGAGCAGTTCTTC
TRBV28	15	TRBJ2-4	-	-	CASSSLQIAKNIQYF	TGTGCCAGCAGTTCACTTCAAATAGCCAAAAACATTCAGTACTTC
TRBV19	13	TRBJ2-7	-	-	CASQDTPSYEQYF	TGTGCCAGCCAGGACACCCCTTCCTACGAGCAGTACTTC
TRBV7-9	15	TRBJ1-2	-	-	CASSFMQEEISGYTF	TGTGCCAGCAGCTTTATGCAGGAGGAGATTTCGGGCTACACCTTC
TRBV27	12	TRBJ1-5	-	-	CASRTAEKAQHF	TGTGCCAGCAGAACCGCGGAGAAGGCCCAGCATTTT
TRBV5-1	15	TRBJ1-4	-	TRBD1	CASSLGQGDDEKLFF	TGCGCCAGCAGCTTGGGACAGGGGGATGATGAAAAACTGTTTTTT
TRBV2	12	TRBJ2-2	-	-	CASRLRAGELFF	TGTGCCAGCAGGCTCAGGGCCGGGGAGCTGTTTTTT
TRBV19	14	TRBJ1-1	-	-	CASSMPGLGAEAFF	TGTGCCAGTAGTATGCCGGGTTTAGGCGCTGAAGCTTTCTTT
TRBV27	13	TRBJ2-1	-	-	CASRSPSYNEQFF	TGTGCCAGCAGATCCCCTAGCTACAATGAGCAGTTCTTC
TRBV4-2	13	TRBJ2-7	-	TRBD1	CASRGQNAYEQYF	TGTGCCAGCAGGGGACAGAACGCCTATGAGCAGTACTTC
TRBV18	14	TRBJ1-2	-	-	CASSPTQGLYGYTF	TGTGCCAGCTCACCGACCCAGGGTCTCTATGGCTACACCTTC
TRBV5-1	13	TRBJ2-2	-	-	CASSTPGAGELFF	TGCGCCAGCAGCACTCCGGGGGCCGGGGAGCTGTTTTTT
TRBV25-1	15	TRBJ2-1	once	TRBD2	CASSVSGSSYNEQFF	TGTGCCAGCAGTGTTAGCGGGAGCTCCTACAATGAGCAGTTCTTC
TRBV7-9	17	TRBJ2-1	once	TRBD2	CASSLRTSGGFYNEQFF	TGTGCCAGCAGCCTCCGGACTAGCGGGGGGTTCTACAATGAGCAGTTCTTC
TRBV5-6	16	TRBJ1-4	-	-	CASSPIGGRDHEKLFF	TGTGCCAGCAGCCCAATTGGAGGGAGAGATCACGAAAAACTGTTTTTT